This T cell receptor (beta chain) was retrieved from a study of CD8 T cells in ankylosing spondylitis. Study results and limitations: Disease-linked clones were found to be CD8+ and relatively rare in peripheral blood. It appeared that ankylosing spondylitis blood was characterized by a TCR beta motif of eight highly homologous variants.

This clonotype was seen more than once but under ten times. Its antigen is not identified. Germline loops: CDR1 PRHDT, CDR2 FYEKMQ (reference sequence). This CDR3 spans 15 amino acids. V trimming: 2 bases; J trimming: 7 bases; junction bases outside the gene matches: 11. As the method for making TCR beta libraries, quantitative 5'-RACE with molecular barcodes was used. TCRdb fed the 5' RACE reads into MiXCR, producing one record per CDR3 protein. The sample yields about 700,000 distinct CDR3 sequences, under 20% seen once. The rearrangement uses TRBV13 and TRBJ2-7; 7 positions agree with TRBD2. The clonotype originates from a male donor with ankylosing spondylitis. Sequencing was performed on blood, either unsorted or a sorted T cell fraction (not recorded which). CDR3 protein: CASSLRTGREGEQYF. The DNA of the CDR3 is TGTGCCAGCAGCTTAAGAACGGGCAGGGAGGGGGAGCAGTACTTC. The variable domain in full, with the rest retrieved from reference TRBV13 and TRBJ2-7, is AAGVIQSPRHLIKEKRETATLKCYPIPRHDTVYWYQQGPGQDPQFLISFYEKMQSDKGSIPDRFSAQQFSDYHSELNMSSLELGDSALYFCASSLRTGREGEQYFGPGTRLTVT.